This TCR beta chain was observed in a study of blood T cell repertoires in COVID-19. This clone was observed once. Generated by immunoSEQ multiplex PCR, the TCRdb table keeps only in-frame clones and is missing some. The sample shows fewer than 100,000 clones, about 89% of them seen only once. The J segment lost 3 bases and the V segment lost 4 bases, leaving 6 bases of the junction unmatched. Germline-derived CDR1 and CDR2 are SGHNT and YENEEA. This CDR3 has 15 residues. This receptor was taken from a man in his forties or fifties with acute or convalescent COVID-19. V is TRBV11-3 and J is TRBJ1-3; 7 bases align to TRBD1. The specimen sequenced was peripheral blood. CDR3 region: CASSSGGGNGNTIYF. CDR3 coding DNA: TGTGCCAGCAGCTCCGGAGGGGGCAATGGAAACACCATATATTTT.